Following are 10 T cell receptor beta chains from one sample sequenced in a study of T cell responses to AZD1222 COVID-19 vaccine. Using immunoSEQ multiplex PCR, the repertoire was profiled, and TCRdb retains in-frame clones only, with some absent. The table includes roughly 200,000 clones, about 93% detected once. The sample consisted of peripheral blood, taken 28 days after the second dose of the MenACWY control vaccine. These receptors were collected from an adult who received the MenACWY meningococcal vaccine as a control.

This clone was recorded a few times. The CDR3 bases are TGCGCCAGCAGTAACAGGGATATGGGAGGGGGCTACACCTTC. This sequence encodes CASSNRDMGGGYTF. V and J are TRBV10-1 and TRBJ1-2; a weak D match, TRBD1 (6 bases). The CDR3 has 14 residues. The V gene's germline CDR1 is WNHNN and CDR2 SYGVQD (reference sequence). V lost 5 bases and J 8 bases, leaving 18 bases between the germline ends.

Comment on this clone: The junction departs from germline at one end; a sequencing error may be responsible. This chain uses TRBV11-2 with TRBJ1-2; D remains unclear. From germline, CDR1 is SGHAT and CDR2 FQNNGV. CDR3 length: 14 amino acids. The CDR3 loop reads CASSLTGTKYGYTF. CDR3 DNA: TGTGCCAGCAGCTTAACGGGCACTAAATATGGCTACACCTTC.

The V gene is TRBV7-2, the J gene TRBJ1-3; D gene ambiguous. Trimming took off 5 bases at V and 1 base at J, with 15 bases between the two ends. The CDR3 is made up of 16 amino acids. From germline, CDR1 is SGHTA and CDR2 FQGNSA. CDR3 DNA: TGTGCCAGCAGCCCCCGACCCGGAGCGTCTGGAAACACCATATATTTT. It codes for CASSPRPGASGNTIYF.

V is TRBV11-3 and J is TRBJ2-3; no reliable D call. V gave up 5 bases and J gave up 5 bases, with 11 bases separating them. Germline CDR1 reads SGHNT; CDR2 reads YENEEA. The CDR3 loop spans 13 amino acids. CDR3 in amino acids: CASSPRTGDTQYF. The CDR3 nucleotides are TGTGCCAGCAGCCCTCGGACCGGAGATACGCAGTATTTT.

This rearrangement joins TRBV19 to TRBJ1-5, with TRBD1 as a possible D gene (6 bases). The V gene's germline CDR1 is LNHDA and CDR2 SQIVND (reference sequence). This CDR3 contains 16 residues. Trimming removed 3 bases at V and 3 bases at J, with 15 bases between. The CDR3 sequence: CASSIYPGVLNQPQHF. DNA for the CDR3: TGTGCCAGTAGTATTTACCCAGGGGTACTCAATCAGCCCCAGCATTTT.

The rearrangement joins TRBV7-8 to TRBJ2-2; the D gene is possibly TRBD2 (6 bases). Trimming removed 1 base from V and 6 bases from J, with 21 bases in between. CDR1 and CDR2 (germline): SGHVS, FQNEAQ. The CDR3 spans 18 residues. DNA for the CDR3: TGTGCCAGCAGCTTAGAAGTCCCCGGGACTCAGGGCGCCGGGGAGCTGTTTTTT. Translation: CASSLEVPGTQGAGELFF.

The rearrangement uses TRBV5-1 and TRBJ1-1; unclear D gene. From germline, CDR1 is SGHRS and CDR2 YFSETQ. The length of the CDR3 is 13 residues. V dropped 0 bases and J dropped 4 bases, with 7 bases sitting between them. In DNA form, the CDR3 reads TGCGCCAGCAGCTTGGAGCTGTCCACTGAAGCTTTCTTT. This codes for CASSLELSTEAFF. The whole variable domain, filled in from reference TRBV5-1 and TRBJ1-1, reads KAGVTQTPRYLIKTRGQQVTLSCSPISGHRSVSWYQQTPGQGLQFLFEYFSETQRNKGNFPGRFSGRQFSNSRSEMNVSTLELGDSALYLCASSLELSTEAFFGQGTRLTVV.

The CDR3 DNA reads TGTGCCAGTTACAGGGATGGGAACTATGGCTACACCTTC. It specifies CASYRDGNYGYTF. The V gene is TRBV2, the J gene TRBJ1-2, with D possibly TRBD1 on 6 matching bases. The V and J ends lost 9 bases and 2 bases respectively, with 13 bases between them. From germline, CDR1 is SNHLY and CDR2 FYNNEI. The CDR3 has 13 amino acids. Based on the CDR3 plus reference TRBV2 and TRBJ1-2, the full variable domain is EPEVTQTPSHQVTQMGQEVILRCVPISNHLYFYWYRQILGQKVEFLVSFYNNEISEKSEIFDDQFSVERPDGSNFTLKIRSTKLEDSAMYFCASYRDGNYGYTFGSGTRLTVV.

The chain uses TRBV2 and TRBJ1-3, with D tentatively TRBD1 (5 bases). V was trimmed by 4 bases and J by 0 bases, leaving 13 bases between them. The CDR3 extends over 16 amino acids. Germline V gene lookup returns CDR1 SNHLY and CDR2 FYNNEI. The CDR3 DNA reads TGTGCCAGCAGTGCCCCGGGGCGGAGCTCTGGAAACACCATATATTTT. Encoded protein: CASSAPGRSSGNTIYF.

This chain connects TRBV6-5 to TRBJ1-5; D not certain. Trimming shortened V by 2 bases and J by 5 bases, and 13 bases separated the two germline ends. This CDR3 has 15 residues. CDR1 and CDR2 from the germline V gene are MNHEY and SVGAGI. CDR3 protein: CASSYGQASDQPQHF. The CDR3 DNA reads TGTGCCAGCAGTTACGGGCAGGCTTCGGATCAGCCCCAGCATTTT.